Included here is one T cell receptor beta chain sequence, with context. Its antigen is as yet unknown. This entry is derived from a study of T cell repertoires in cytomegalovirus infection. Study overall: Matching HLA type and CMV infection were both indicated by public TCR beta signatures.

This CDR3 region has 20 residues. V dropped 0 bases and J dropped 4; count of bases not matched to a gene: 18. Per germline, CDR1 MGHDK and CDR2 SYGVNS. The study's findings and limits: Dominating the ex vivo response were TCR beta clonotypes that were CMV-specific and HLA-C-restricted. Accumulated public TCR beta family frequency recognized individuals carrying CMV together with the relevant HLA.

TCRdb re-analysed the reads in MiXCR, keeping a single row per CDR3 protein. The data show around 450,000 distinct CDR3 sequences, about a third seen once. Sequenced input: PBMCs. The chain combines TRBV25-1 with TRBJ1-1, with 9 nucleotides matching TRBD1. This receptor was identified in a human donor in good health (CMV status not recorded). Some clones in this sample may be carry-over from other donors' samples. CDR3 coding DNA: TGTGCCAGCAGTGAATATATTGGTGACAGGGGGATGGCGATGGGCACTGAAGCTTTCTTT. This encodes CASSEYIGDRGMAMGTEAFF.